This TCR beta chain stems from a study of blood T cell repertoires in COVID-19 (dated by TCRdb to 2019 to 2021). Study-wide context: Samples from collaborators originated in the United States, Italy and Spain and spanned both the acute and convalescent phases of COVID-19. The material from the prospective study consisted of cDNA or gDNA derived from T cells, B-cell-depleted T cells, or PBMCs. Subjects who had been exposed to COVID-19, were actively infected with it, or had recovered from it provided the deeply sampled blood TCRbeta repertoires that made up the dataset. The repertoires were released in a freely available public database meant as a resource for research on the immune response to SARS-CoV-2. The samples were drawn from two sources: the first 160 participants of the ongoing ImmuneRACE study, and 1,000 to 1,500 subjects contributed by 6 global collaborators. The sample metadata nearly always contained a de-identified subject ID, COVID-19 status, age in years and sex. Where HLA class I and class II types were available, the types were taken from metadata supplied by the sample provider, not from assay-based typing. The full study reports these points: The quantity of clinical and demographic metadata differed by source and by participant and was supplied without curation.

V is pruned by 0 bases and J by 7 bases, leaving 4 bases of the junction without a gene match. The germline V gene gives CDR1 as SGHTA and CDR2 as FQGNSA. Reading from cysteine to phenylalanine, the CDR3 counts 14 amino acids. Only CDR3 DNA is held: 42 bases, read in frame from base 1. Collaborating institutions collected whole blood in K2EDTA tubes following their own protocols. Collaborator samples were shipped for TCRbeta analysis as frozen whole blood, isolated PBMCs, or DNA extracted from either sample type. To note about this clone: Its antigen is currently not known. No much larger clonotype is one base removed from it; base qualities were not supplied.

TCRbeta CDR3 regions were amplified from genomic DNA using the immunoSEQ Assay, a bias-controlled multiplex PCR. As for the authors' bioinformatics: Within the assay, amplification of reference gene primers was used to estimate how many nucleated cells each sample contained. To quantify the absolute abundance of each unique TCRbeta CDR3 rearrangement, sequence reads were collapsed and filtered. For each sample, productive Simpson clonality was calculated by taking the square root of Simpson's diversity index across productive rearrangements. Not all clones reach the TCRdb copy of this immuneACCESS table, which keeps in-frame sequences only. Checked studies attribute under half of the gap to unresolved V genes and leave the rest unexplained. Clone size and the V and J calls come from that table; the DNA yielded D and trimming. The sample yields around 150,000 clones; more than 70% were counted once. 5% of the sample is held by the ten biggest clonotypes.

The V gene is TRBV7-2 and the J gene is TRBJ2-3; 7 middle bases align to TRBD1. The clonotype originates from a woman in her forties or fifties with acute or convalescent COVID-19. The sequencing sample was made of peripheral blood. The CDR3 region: CASSLAEGAYTQYF. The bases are TGTGCCAGCAGCTTAGCTGAGGGGGCGTATACGCAGTATTTT.